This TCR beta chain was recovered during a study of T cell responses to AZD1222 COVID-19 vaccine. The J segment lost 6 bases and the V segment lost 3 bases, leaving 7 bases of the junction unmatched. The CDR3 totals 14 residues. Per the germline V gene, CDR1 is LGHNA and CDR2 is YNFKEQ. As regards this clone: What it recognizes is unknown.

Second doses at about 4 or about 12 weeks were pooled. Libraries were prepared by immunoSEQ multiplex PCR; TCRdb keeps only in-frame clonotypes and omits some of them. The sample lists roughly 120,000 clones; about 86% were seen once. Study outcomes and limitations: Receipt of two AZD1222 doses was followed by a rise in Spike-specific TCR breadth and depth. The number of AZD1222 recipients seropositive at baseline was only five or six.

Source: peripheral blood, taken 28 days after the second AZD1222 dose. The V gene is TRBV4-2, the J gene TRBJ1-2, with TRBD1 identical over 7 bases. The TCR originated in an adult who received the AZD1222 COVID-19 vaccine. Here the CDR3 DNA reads TGTGCCAGCAGCCAGGCAGGGGGTCGGGATGGCTACACCTTC. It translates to CASSQAGGRDGYTF.